A single T cell receptor beta chain is shown here with its context. Under the authors' procedure: From reference gene primer amplification, estimates of nucleated cell counts were derived. Sequenced by immunoSEQ multiplex PCR; TCRdb stores in-frame clones only, minus some. V, J and clone size reflect that table, while D and trimming were determined from the DNA. The sample includes nearly 90,000 clones, 80% to 90% of them seen just once. The data were obtained in a study of blood T cell repertoires in COVID-19. The wider study: Samples came from the United States, Italy and Spain, spanning acute and convalescent COVID-19. Sources were T cells, B-cell-depleted T cells, or PBMCs; the material itself was cDNA or gDNA.

The CDR3 sequence is 15 residues long. V lost 4 bases and J lost 4; bases outside the gene matches: 7. Germline V gene lookup returns CDR1 SGHTA and CDR2 FQGNSA. This TCR derives from an elderly man with acute or convalescent COVID-19. Specimen: peripheral blood. This chain connects TRBV7-2 to TRBJ2-7; 10 bases match TRBD2. This chain's CDR3 is CASSSRGTSEYEQYF. The CDR3 DNA reads TGTGCCAGCAGCTCCCGGGGGACTAGCGAATACGAGCAGTACTTC.